This T cell receptor beta chain was observed in a study of T cells in localized non-small cell lung cancer. Study-level findings and limits: A single tumor region was sequenced, leaving heterogeneity possible.

Concerning this clone itself: The antigen remains unidentified.

Measured with immunoSEQ multiplex PCR; TCRdb has only the in-frame clones, and not every one. The sample has roughly 11,000 clones, more than 75% seen once. There are 15 residues in the CDR3. Trimming removed 2 bases at V and 2 bases at J, with 10 bases between. Germline values: CDR1 MNHNS, CDR2 SASEGT. The material was peripheral blood, obtained before any cancer treatment. The chain has TRBV6-1 and TRBJ1-3; D remains unclear. The TCR was taken from a male donor older than 55 with stage I lung adenocarcinoma. CDR3 in DNA: TGTGCCAGCAGTGAATTCGGGGTTCCTGGAAACACCATATATTTT. Translating it yields CASSEFGVPGNTIYF.